The T cell receptor (beta chain) described here comes from a study of blood T cell repertoires in COVID-19. At the level of the study: Collection of acute and convalescent COVID-19 samples took place in the United States, Italy and Spain. Sources were T cells, B-cell-depleted T cells, or PBMCs; the material itself was cDNA or gDNA.

This clone showed up just a few times. Germline loops: CDR1 MNHEY, CDR2 SVGAGI. The CDR3 has 14 residues. With 7 bases clipped from V and 9 bases from J, the junction kept 8 bases outside the gene matches. Original analysis: The authors estimated nucleated cell counts from reference gene primer amplification. The method was immunoSEQ multiplex PCR; TCRdb's version includes in-frame clones alone and lacks a portion of them. V, J and clone size reflect that table, while D and trimming were determined from the DNA. This table has around 40,000 clones, approximately 85% appearing once. Sequenced sample: peripheral blood. The chain recombines TRBV6-5 with TRBJ1-6; 8 bases align to TRBD1. The source of this sequence is a human donor in a cohort sampled during active COVID-19. The CDR3 is CASTRGQGSSPLHF. The DNA for the CDR3 is TGTGCCAGCACTAGAGGACAGGGAAGTTCACCCCTCCACTTT.